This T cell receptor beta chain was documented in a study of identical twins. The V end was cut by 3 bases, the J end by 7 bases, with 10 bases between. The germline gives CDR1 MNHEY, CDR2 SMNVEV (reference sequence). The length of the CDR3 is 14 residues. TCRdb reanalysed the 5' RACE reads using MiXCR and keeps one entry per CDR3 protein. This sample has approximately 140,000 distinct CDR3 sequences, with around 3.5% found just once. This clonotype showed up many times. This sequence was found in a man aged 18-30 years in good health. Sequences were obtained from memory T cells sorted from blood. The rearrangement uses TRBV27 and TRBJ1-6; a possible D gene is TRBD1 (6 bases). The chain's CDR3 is CASSFQGNNSPLHF. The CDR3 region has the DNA TGTGCCAGCAGTTTCCAGGGGAACAATTCACCCCTCCACTTT.